This TCR beta chain was profiled in a study of control samples from healthy donors and cancer patients. This clone came up a few times. Produced via immunoSEQ multiplex PCR; TCRdb's table is partial and in-frame only. In the table there are 65,000 to 70,000 clones, around four fifths of which are singletons. The V end lost 3 bases, the J end lost 1 base, and 5 bases lay between the germline ends. This CDR3 spans 12 amino acids. Germline V lookup: CDR1 SGHRS, CDR2 YFSETQ. The sequencing input was PBMCs. The source is a woman in her forties or fifties with lung cancer. This chain uses TRBV5-1 with TRBJ2-7; D remains unclear. CDR3 DNA sequence: TGCGCCAGCAGCTCTCGTTCCTACGAGCAGTACTTC. Translation: CASSSRSYEQYF.